This T cell receptor (beta chain) was profiled in a study of early T cells in non-severe SARS-CoV-2 infection. About the study: Sequencing used unsorted whole-blood bulk RNA, so chains lack pairing.

Trimming shortened V by 5 bases and J by 2 bases, and 12 bases separated the two germline ends. CDR3 size: 14 residues. Germline V lookup: CDR1 SEHNR, CDR2 FQNEAQ (reference sequence). General observations from the study: Anti-spike CD8 responses were favored by VDJdb matching, which missed private and CD4 specificities.

As part of library construction, unique molecular identifiers were attached to individual cDNA molecules. One entry per CDR3 protein results from TCRdb running MiXCR on the 5' RACE reads. The data show around 76,000 distinct CDR3 sequences, with 9% to 15% seen just once and roughly 3.8% held by the top ten. As concerns this clonotype: What it recognizes is unknown.

This TCR derives from an adult who was a healthcare worker with PCR-confirmed SARS-CoV-2 infection or an uninfected control (not recorded which). This chain connects TRBV7-9 to TRBJ2-5; no reliable D call. Material for sequencing was whole blood. The DNA of the CDR3 is TGTGCCAGCAGCCCTGTTCGGTCACAAGAGACCCAGTACTTC. Protein product: CASSPVRSQETQYF. The whole variable domain, remainder taken from reference TRBV7-9 and TRBJ2-5, is DTGVSQNPRHKITKRGQNVTFRCDPISEHNRLYWYRQTLGQGPEFLTYFQNEAQLEKSRLLSDRFSAERPKGSFSTLEIQRTEQGDSAMYLCASSPVRSQETQYFGPGTRLLVL.